One and the same sample provided the 5 T cell receptor beta chains below, sequenced in a study of blood T cell repertoires in COVID-19. Sequenced by immunoSEQ multiplex PCR; TCRdb stores in-frame clones only, minus some. In the table there are about 88,000 clones, 90% of which are singletons. Material for sequencing was peripheral blood. The source is a man aged 18 to 30 with COVID-19, enrolled during active disease.

In DNA, the CDR3 is TGTGCCAGCTCACCAACCTACTCTGGGGCCAACGTCCTGACTTTC. Protein: CASSPTYSGANVLTF. The chain links TRBV18 to TRBJ2-6; D gene uncertain. In germline, CDR1 is KGHSH, CDR2 LQKENI. This CDR3 is built from 15 residues. The germline V and J ends were trimmed by 2 bases and 0 bases, with 5 bases remaining between them.

This clone was found once. The V call is TRBV6-2 or TRBV6-3, the J call TRBJ2-1; 7 nucleotides match TRBD2. The germline gives CDR1 MNHEY, CDR2 SVGEGT. V gave up 2 bases and J gave up 8 bases; unmatched junction bases: 6. The CDR3 is 14 residues long. The CDR3 here is CASSYQTSFDEQFF. The CDR3 coding sequence is TGTGCCAGCAGTTACCAGACTAGCTTCGATGAGCAGTTCTTC.

This chain connects TRBV7-9 to TRBJ2-2; D is possibly TRBD1 (5 bases). V lost 5 bases and J lost 4, with 11 bases in between. There are 14 residues in the CDR3. The germline CDR1 and CDR2 sequences are SEHNR and FQNEAQ (reference sequence). The CDR3 sequence: CASSVQAVTGELFF. The CDR3 bases are TGTGCCAGCAGCGTACAGGCGGTCACCGGGGAGCTGTTTTTT.

The gene calls are TRBV9 and TRBJ2-1; 11 bases are a match to TRBD2. Germline V CDR1 and CDR2: SGDLS, YYNGEE. The trim removed 3 bases at V and 4 bases at J, leaving 6 bases unmatched. This CDR3 is 16 amino acids long. Here the CDR3 DNA reads TGTGCCAGCAGCGCGTTAGCGGGAGGGCCGTACAATGAGCAGTTCTTC. This translates into CASSALAGGPYNEQFF.

The chain couples TRBV6-5 to TRBJ1-5; D gene uncertain. Germline CDR1 reads MNHEY; CDR2 reads SVGAGI. This CDR3 region has 15 residues. V lost 7 bases and J 2 bases, leaving 15 bases between the germline ends. The CDR3 is CASKTSGEGNQPQHF. The CDR3, as DNA: TGTGCCAGCAAAACGTCCGGGGAGGGCAATCAGCCCCAGCATTTT.